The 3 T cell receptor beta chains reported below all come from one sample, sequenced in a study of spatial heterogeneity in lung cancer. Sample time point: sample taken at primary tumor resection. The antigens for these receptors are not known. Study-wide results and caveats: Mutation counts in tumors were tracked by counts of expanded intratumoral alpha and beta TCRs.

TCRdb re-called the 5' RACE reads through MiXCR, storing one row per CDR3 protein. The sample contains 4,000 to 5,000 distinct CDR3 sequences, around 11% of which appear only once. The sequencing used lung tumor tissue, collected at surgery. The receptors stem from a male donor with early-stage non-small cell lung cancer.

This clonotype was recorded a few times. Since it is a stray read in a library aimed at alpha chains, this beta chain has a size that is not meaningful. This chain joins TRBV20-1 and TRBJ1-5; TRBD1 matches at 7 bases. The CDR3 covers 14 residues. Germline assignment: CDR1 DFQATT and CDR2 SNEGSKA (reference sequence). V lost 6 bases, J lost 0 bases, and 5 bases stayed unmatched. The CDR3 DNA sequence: TGCAGTGCCAAAACAGGGGCTAGCAATCAGCCCCAGCATTTT. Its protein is CSAKTGASNQPQHF.

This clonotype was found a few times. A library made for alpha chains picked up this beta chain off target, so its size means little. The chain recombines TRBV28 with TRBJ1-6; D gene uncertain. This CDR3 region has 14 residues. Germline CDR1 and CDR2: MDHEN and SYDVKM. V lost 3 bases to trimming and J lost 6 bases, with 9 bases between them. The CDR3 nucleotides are TGTGCCAGCAGTTTTTGGCAGTTTAATTCACCCCTCCACTTT. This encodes CASSFWQFNSPLHF.

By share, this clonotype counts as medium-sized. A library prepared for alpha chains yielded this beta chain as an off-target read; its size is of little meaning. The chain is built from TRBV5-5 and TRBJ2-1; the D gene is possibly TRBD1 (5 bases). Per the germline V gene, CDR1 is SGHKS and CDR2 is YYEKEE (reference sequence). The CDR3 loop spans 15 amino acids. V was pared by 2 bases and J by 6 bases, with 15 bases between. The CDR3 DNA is TGTGCCAGCAGCTTACGACAGCCAATAGGCAATGAGCAGTTCTTC. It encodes CASSLRQPIGNEQFF.